This TCR beta chain originates from a study of T cell changes during pregnancy in multiple sclerosis. This CDR3 spans 16 amino acids. The germline V gene has CDR1 SGHRS and CDR2 YFSETQ. V lost 0 bases and J lost 2, with 13 bases in between. The repertoire was sequenced with immunoSEQ multiplex PCR; TCRdb's copy has only in-frame clones and lacks some. The repertoire has tens of thousands of clones, more than 75% of them found once; the top ten carry about 0.58%. The sequences come from CD4+ T cells from peripheral blood mononuclear cells, collected in the first trimester of pregnancy. The chain uses TRBV5-1 and TRBJ2-3, with a tentative D call TRBD2 (6 bases). The clonotype was recovered from a female donor with multiple sclerosis, enrolled in a pregnancy study. This chain's CDR3 is CASSLEGREHTDTQYF. The CDR3 nucleotides are TGCGCCAGCAGCTTGGAAGGGCGGGAACACACAGATACGCAGTATTTT.